The clone carrying this TCR beta chain was detected ten times or more. Its antigen remains unknown. The data were obtained in a study of T cells after yellow fever vaccination. Overall study results and limits: Boosting was followed by the reappearance of most primary-vaccination clones (approximately 95% CD4, about 90% CD8).

TCRdb passed the 5' RACE reads through MiXCR, listing each CDR3 protein once. This repertoire shows about 340,000 distinct CDR3 sequences, about 12% found once; its top ten account for more than 3%. Germline CDR1 and CDR2: SGHRS and YFSETQ. V lost 0 bases, J lost 4 bases, and 7 bases lay in between. The length of the CDR3 is 13 residues. This clonotype originated in a man younger than 35 who received the YFV17D yellow fever vaccine. The starting material was CD4+ T cells sorted from PBMCs, obtained 15 days after the yellow fever booster vaccination. The chain uses TRBV5-1 and TRBJ2-5; D is perhaps TRBD2 (5 bases). CDR3 DNA: TGCGCCAGCAGCTTGGGGGGAGCAGAGACCCAGTACTTC. Translation: CASSLGGAETQYF.